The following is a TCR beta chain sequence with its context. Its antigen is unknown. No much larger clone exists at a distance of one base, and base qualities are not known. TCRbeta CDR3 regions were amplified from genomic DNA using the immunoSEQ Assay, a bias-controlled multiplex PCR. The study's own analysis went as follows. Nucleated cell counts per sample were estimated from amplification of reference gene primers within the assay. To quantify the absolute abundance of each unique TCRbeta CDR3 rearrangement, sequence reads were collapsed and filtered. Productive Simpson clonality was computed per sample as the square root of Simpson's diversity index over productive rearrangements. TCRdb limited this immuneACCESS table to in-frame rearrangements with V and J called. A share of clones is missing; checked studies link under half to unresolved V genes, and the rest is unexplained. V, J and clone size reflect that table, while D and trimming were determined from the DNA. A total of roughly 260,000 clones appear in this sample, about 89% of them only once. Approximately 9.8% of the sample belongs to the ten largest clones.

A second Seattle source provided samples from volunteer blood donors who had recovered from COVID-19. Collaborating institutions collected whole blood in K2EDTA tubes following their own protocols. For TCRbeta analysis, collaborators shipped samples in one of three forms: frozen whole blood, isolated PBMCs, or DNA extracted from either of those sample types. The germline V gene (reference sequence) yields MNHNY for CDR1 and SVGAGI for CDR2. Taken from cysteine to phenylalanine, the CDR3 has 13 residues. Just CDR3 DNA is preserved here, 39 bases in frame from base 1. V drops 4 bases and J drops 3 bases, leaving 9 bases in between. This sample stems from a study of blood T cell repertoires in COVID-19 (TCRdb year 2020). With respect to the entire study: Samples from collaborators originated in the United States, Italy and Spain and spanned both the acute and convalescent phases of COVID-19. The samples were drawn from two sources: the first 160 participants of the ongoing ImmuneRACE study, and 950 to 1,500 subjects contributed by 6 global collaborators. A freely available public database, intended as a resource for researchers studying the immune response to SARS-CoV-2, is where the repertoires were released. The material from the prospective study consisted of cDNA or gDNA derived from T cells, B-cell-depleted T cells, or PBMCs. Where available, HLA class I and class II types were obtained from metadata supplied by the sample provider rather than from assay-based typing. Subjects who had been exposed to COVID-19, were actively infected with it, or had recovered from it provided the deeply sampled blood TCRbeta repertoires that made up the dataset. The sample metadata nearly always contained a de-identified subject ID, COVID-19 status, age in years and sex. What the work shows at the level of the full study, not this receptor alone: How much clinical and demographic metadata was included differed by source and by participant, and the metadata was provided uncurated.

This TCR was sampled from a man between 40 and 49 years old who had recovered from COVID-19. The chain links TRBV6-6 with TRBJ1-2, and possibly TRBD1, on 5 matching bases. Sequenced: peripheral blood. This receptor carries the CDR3 CASSFQGDYGYTF. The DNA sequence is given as TGTGCCAGCAGTTTCCAGGGTGACTATGGCTACACCTTC.